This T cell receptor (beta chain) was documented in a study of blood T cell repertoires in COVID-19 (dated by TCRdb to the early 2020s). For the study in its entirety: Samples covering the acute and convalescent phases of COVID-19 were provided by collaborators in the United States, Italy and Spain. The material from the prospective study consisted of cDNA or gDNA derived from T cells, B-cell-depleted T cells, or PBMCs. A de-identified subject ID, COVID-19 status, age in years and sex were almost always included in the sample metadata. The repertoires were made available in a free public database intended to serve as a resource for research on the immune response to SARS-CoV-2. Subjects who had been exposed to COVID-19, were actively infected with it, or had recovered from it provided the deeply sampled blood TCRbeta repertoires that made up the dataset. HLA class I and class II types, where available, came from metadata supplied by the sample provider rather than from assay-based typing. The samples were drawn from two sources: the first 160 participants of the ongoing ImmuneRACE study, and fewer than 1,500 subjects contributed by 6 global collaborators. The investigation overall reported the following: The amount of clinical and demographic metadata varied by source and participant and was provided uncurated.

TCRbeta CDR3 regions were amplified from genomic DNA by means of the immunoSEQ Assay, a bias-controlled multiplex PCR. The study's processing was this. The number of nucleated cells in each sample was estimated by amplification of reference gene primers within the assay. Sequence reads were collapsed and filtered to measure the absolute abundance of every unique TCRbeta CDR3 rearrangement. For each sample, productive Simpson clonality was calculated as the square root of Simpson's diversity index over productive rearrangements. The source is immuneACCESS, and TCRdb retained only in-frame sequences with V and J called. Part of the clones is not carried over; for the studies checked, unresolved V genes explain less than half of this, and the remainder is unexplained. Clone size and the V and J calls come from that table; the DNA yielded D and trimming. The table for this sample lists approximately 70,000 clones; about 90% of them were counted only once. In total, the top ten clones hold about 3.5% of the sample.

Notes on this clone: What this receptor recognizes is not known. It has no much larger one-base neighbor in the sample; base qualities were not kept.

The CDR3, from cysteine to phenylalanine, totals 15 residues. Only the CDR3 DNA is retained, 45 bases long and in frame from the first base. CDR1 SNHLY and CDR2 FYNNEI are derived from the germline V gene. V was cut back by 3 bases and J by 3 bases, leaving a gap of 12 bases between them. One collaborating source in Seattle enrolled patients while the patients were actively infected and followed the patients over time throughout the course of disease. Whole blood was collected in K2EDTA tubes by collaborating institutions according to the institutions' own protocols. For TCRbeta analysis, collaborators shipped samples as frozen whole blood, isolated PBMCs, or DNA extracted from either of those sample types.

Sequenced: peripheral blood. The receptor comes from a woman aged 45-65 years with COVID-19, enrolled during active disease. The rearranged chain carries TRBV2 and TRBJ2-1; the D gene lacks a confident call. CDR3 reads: CASSESQTIYNEQFF. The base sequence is TGTGCCAGCAGTGAGAGTCAGACAATCTACAATGAGCAGTTCTTC.